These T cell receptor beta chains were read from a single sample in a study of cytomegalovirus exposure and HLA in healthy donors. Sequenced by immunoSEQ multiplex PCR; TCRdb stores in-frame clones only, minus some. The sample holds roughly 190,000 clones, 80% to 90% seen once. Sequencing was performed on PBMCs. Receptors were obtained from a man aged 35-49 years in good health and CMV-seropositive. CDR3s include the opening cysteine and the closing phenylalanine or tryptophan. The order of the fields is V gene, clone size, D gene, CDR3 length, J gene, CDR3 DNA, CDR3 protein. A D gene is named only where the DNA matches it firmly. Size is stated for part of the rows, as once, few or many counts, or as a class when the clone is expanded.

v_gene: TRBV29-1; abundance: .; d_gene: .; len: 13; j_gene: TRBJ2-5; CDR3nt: TGCAGCGTTGAAGCTGCCAGTCAAGAGACCCAGTACTTC; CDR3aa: CSVEAASQETQYF
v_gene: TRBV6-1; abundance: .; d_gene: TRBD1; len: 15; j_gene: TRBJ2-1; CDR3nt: TGTGCCAGCAGTGAAGAGGGACAGGCATACAATGAGCAGTTCTTC; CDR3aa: CASSEEGQAYNEQFF
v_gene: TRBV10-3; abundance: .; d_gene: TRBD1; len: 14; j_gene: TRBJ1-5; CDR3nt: TGTGCCATCAGTGACCAGGGACAGAATCAGCCCCAGCATTTT; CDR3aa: CAISDQGQNQPQHF
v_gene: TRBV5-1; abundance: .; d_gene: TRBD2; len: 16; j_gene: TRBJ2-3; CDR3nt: TGCGCCAGCAGCTTAATGGCGGGAGGTAGCACAGATACGCAGTATTTT; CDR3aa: CASSLMAGGSTDTQYF
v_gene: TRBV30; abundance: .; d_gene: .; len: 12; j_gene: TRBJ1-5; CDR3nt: TGTGCCTGGAGTGGACGGGATCAGCCCCAGCATTTT; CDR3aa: CAWSGRDQPQHF
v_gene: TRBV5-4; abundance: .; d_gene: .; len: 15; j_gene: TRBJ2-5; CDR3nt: TGTGCCAGCAGCTTGGGAGGTAGCGAGGGAGAGACCCAGTACTTC; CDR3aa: CASSLGGSEGETQYF
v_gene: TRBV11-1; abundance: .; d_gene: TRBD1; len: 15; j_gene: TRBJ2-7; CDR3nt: TGTGCCAGCAGCTTCGCCGGGACAGGGAGGTACGAGCAGTACTTC; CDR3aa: CASSFAGTGRYEQYF
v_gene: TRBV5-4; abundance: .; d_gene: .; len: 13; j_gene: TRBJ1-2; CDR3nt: TGTGCCAGCAGGAATAGGACAGTTTATGGCTACACCTTC; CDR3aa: CASRNRTVYGYTF
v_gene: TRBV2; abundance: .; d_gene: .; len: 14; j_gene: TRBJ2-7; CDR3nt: TGTGCCAGCAGTGAAACAGCGGTCTCCTACGAGCAGTACTTC; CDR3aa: CASSETAVSYEQYF
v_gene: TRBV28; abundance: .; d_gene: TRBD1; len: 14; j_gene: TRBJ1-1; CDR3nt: TGTGCCAGCAGTTCCTCGGGACAGGCCACTGAAGCTTTCTTT; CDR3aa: CASSSSGQATEAFF
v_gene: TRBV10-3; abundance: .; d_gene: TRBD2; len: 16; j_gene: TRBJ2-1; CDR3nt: TGTGCCATCAGCTTGACTAGCGGGAAGGGGTACAATGAGCAGTTCTTC; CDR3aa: CAISLTSGKGYNEQFF
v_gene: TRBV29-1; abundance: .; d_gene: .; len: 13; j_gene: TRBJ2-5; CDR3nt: TGCAGCGTCGCCCAGGGCCCGCGAGAGACCCAGTACTTC; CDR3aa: CSVAQGPRETQYF
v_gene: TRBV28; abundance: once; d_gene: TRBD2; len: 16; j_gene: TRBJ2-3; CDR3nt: TGTGCCAGCAGTCCCCGACTAGCGGGTAGCACAGATACGCAGTATTTT; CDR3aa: CASSPRLAGSTDTQYF
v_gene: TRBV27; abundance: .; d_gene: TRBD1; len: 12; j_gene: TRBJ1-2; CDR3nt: TGTGCCAGCAGCCCGACAGGGGATGGCTACACCTTC; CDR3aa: CASSPTGDGYTF
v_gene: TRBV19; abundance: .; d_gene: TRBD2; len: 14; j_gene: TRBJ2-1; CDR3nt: TGTGCCAGTAGTTCCGGGACTATTCTCAATGAGCAGTTCTTC; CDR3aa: CASSSGTILNEQFF
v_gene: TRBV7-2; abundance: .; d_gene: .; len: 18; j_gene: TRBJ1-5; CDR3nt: TGTGCCAGCGGAATGGCCAGGGAGGGGGTGGGGAGCAATCAGCCCCAGCATTTT; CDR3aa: CASGMAREGVGSNQPQHF
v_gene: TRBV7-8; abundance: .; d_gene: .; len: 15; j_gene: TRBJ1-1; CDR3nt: TGTGCCAGCAGCTTAGGGTGGGGGGGGAGCACTGAAGCTTTCTTT; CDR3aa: CASSLGWGGSTEAFF
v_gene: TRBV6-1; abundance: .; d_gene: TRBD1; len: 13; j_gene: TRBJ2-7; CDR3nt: TGTGCCAGCAGTGAAGACAGGGGGATATCTCAGTACTTC; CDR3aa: CASSEDRGISQYF
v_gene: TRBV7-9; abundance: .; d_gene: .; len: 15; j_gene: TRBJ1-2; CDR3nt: TGTGCCAGCAGCTTAGTTACAGCGGAGGACTATGGCTACACCTTC; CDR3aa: CASSLVTAEDYGYTF
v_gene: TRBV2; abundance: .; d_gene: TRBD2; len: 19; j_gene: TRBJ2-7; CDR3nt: TGTGCCAGCAGTGGCCCCGGGGGACAGCGACTAGCGGGAACCTACGAGCAGTACTTC; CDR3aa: CASSGPGGQRLAGTYEQYF
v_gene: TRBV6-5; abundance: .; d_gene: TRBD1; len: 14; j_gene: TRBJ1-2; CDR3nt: TGTGCCAGCAGACAGACAGGGGGCCTCTATGGCTACACCTTC; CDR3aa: CASRQTGGLYGYTF
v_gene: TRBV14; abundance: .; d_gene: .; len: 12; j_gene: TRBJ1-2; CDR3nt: TGTGCCAGCAGCCAAGCAGGGTATGGCTACACCTTC; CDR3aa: CASSQAGYGYTF
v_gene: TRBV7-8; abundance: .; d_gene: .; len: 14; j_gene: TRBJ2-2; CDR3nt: TGTGCCAGCAGCTTCAGGGTCGGCACCGGGGAGCTGTTTTTT; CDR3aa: CASSFRVGTGELFF
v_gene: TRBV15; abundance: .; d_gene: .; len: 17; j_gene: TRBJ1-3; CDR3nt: TGTGCCACCAGCAAGGTGGGCATGTCCATCTCTGGAAACACCATATATTTT; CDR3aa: CATSKVGMSISGNTIYF
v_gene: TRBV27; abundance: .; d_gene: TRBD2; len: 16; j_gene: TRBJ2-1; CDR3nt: TGTGCCAGTAAATTGACCGGGACTAGCGACTACAATGAGCAGTTCTTC; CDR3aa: CASKLTGTSDYNEQFF
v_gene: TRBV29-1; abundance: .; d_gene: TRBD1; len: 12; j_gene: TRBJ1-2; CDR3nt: TGCAGCGCCGGACAGGGGAAGGTTGGCTACACCTTC; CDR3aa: CSAGQGKVGYTF
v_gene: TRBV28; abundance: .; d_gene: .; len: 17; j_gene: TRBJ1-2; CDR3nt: TGTGCCAGCACCCCTCTTACCGGCCGGGGGGGCACCTATGGCTACACCTTC; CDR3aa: CASTPLTGRGGTYGYTF
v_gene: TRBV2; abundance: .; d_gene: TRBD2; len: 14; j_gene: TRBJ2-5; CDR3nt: TGTGCCAGCCTCTCCCCTAGCGGGAGTGAGACCCAGTACTTC; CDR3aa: CASLSPSGSETQYF
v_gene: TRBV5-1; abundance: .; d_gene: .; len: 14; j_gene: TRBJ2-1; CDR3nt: TGCGCCAGCAGCTTGGTCACCACGGACAATGAGCAGTTCTTC; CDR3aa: CASSLVTTDNEQFF